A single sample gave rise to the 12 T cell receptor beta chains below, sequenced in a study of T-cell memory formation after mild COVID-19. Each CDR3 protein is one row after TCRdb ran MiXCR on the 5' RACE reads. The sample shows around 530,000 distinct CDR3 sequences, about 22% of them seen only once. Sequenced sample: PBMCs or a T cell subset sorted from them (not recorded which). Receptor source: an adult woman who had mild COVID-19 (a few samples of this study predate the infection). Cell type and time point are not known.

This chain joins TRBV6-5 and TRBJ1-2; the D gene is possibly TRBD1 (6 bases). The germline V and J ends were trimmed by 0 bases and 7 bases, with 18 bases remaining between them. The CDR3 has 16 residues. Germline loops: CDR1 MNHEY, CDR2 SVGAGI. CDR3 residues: CASSYSMLGAQAGYTF. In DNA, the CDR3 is TGTGCCAGCAGTTACTCGATGTTGGGGGCGCAAGCTGGCTACACCTTC.

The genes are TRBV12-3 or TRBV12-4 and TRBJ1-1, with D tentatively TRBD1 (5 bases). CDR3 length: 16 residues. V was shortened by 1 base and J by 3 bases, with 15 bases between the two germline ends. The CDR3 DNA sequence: TGTGCCAGCAGTTTAGAGGGGAATGGGGTAGACACTGAAGCTTTCTTT. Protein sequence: CASSLEGNGVDTEAFF.

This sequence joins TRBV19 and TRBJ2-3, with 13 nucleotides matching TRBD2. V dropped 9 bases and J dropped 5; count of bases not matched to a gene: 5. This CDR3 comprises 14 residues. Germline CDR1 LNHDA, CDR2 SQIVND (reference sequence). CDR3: CASGLAGDKDTQYF. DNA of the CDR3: TGTGCCAGCGGACTAGCGGGGGATAAAGATACGCAGTATTTT.

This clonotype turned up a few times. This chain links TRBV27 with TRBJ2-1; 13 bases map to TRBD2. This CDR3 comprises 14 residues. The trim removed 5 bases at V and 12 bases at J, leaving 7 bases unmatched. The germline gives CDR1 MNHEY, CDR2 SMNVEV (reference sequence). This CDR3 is CASSMGTSGIGQFF. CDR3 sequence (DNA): TGTGCCAGCAGTATGGGGACTAGCGGGATCGGGCAGTTCTTC.

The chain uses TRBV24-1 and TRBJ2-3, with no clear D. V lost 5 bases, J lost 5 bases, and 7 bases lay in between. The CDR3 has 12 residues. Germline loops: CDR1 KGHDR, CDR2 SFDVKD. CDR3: CATSGVVDTQYF. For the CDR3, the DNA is TGTGCCACCAGTGGGGTCGTAGATACGCAGTATTTT.

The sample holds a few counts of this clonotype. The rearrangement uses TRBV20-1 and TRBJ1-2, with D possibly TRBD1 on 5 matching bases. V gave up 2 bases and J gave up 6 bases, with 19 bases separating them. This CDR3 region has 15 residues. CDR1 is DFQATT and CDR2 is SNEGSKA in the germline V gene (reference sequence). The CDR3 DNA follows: TGCAGTGCTAGACCAACTGTCGACAGCGCGGATGGCTACACCTTC. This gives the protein CSARPTVDSADGYTF.

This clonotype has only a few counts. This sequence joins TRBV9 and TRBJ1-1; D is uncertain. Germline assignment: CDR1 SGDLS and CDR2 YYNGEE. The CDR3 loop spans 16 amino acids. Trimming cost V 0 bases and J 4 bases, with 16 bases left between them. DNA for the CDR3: TGTGCCAGCAGCGTAGCAGTGGAGCCTGGGTCCACTGAAGCTTTCTTT. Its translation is CASSVAVEPGSTEAFF.

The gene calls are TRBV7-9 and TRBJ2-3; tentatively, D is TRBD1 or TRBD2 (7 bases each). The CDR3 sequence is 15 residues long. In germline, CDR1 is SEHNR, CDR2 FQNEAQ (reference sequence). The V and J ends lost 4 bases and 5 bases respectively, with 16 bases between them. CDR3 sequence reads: CASSSTGREVDTQYF. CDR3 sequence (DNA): TGTGCCAGCAGCTCGACAGGGAGGGAGGTAGATACGCAGTATTTT.

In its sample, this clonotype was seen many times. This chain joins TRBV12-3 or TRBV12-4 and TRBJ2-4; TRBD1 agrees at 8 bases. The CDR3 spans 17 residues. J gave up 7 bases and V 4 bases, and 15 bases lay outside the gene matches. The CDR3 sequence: CASSSLPRDRLRNIQYF. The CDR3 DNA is TGTGCCAGCAGTTCCCTTCCTCGGGACAGGTTACGGAACATTCAGTACTTC.

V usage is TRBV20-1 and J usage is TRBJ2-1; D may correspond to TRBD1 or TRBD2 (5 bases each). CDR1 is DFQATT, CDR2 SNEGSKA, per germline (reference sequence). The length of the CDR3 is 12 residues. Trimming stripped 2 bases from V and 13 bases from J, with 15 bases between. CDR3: CSARKGTSIQFF. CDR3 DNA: TGCAGTGCTAGAAAGGGGACGAGCATACAGTTCTTC.

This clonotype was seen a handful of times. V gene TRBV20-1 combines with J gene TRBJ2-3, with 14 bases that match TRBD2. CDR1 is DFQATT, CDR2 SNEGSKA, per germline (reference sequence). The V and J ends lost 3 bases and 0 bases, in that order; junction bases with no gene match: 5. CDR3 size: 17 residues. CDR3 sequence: CSASGTSGGSSTDTQYF. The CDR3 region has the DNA TGCAGTGCTAGCGGGACTAGCGGGGGCTCTAGCACAGATACGCAGTATTTT.

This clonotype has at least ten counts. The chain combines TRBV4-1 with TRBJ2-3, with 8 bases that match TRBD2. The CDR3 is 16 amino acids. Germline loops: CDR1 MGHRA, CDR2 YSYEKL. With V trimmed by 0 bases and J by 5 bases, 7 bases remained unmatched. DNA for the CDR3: TGCGCCAGCAGCCAAGATCGGACGGGGGGGCGAGATACGCAGTATTTT. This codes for CASSQDRTGGRDTQYF.